These 28 T cell receptor beta chains share one sample of origin, sequenced in a study of CD8 T cells in Susac syndrome. Reverse transcription used about 0.45 to 1 ug RNA and random hexamers. TCRdb processed the immunoSEQ multiplex PCR reads anew with MiXCR; each CDR3 protein has one entry. The sample lists about 150,000 distinct CDR3 sequences, 95% to 96% occurring once. Sequencing was done on a sample of CD8+ T cells from PBMCs. The receptors come from a human donor with multiple sclerosis.

This clonotype appeared once. The V gene is TRBV12-3 or TRBV12-4, the J gene TRBJ2-7; 9 bases align to TRBD1. Trimming cost V 2 bases and J 4 bases; bases outside gene matches: 3. The CDR3 runs 14 residues. CDR3 DNA: TGTGCCAGCAGTTTATGGGACAGGGTTTACGAGCAGTACTTC. Translating gives CASSLWDRVYEQYF.

The J gene is TRBJ2-4, the V gene TRBV2; TRBD1 matches 7 bases. CDR1 is SNHLY and CDR2 is FYNNEI in the germline V gene. V dropped 6 bases and J dropped 6; count of bases not matched to a gene: 8. The CDR3 sequence is 14 residues long. The CDR3 reads CASRTGVGRNIQYF. The CDR3 nucleotides read TGTGCCAGCAGAACAGGGGTGGGACGAAACATTCAGTACTTC.

The chain joins TRBV2 to TRBJ2-7; TRBD1 aligns across 8 bases. CDR3 length equals 14 residues. V shed 5 bases, J shed 3 bases, and the junction held 6 bases outside the gene matches. Germline-derived CDR1 and CDR2 are SNHLY and FYNNEI. CDR3 bases: TGTGCCAGCAGTCTCGGACAGGGTGACTACGAGCAGTACGTC. Encoded protein: CASSLGQGDYEQYV.

V and J are TRBV6-5 and TRBJ2-2; D might be TRBD2 (5 bases). Germline CDR1 reads MNHEY; CDR2 reads SVGAGI. The CDR3 has 15 amino acids. Trimming took 2 bases from V and 4 from J, leaving 11 bases between them. CDR3 bases: TGTGCCAGCAGTTACGCCAATCGGGGCACCGGGGAGCTGTTTTTT. Its translation: CASSYANRGTGELFF.

The chain couples TRBV4-1 to TRBJ2-7; 13 bases agree with TRBD2. V lost 0 bases and J lost 5; bases outside the gene matches: 1. The CDR3 sequence is 15 residues long. Germline loops: CDR1 MGHRA, CDR2 YSYEKL. The CDR3 DNA sequence: TGCGCCAGCAGCCAAGATGGGACTAGCGGGGACGAGCAGTACGTC. Translation: CASSQDGTSGDEQYV.

The chain combines TRBV30 with TRBJ1-5; the D gene is possibly TRBD1 (5 bases). This CDR3 contains 13 residues. Germline V lookup: CDR1 GTSNPN, CDR2 SVGIG (reference sequence). V was cut by 0 bases and J by 7 bases, with 10 bases left in between. Written as DNA, the CDR3 is TGTGCCTGGAGTGTACCAGGGAACCAGCCCCAGCATTTT. Protein: CAWSVPGNQPQHF.

The chain recombines TRBV29-1 with TRBJ2-1; 9 nucleotides align to TRBD2. Germline values: CDR1 SQVTM, CDR2 ANQGSEA. This CDR3 region has 14 residues. The CDR3 spells CSGKRGADYNEQFF. CDR3 DNA sequence: TGCAGTGGGAAGCGGGGGGCGGATTACAATGAGCAGTTCTTC.

The chain has TRBV20-1 and TRBJ1-2; unclear D gene. Trimming removed 0 bases at V and 8 bases at J, with 7 bases between. This CDR3 has 11 amino acids. Germline CDR1 reads DFQATT; CDR2 reads SNEGSKA (reference sequence). The CDR3 here is CSARETSGYTF. The CDR3 coding sequence is TGCAGTGCTAGAGAAACTAGCGGCTACACCTTC.

The chain couples TRBV18 to TRBJ2-7; a weak D match, TRBD1 (6 bases). The CDR3 is 13 residues long. Germline CDR1 is KGHSH and CDR2 is LQKENI. V was pared by 6 bases and J by 2 bases, with 11 bases between. CDR3 DNA sequence: TGTGCCAGCTCGCCGGGACATCCCTACGAGCAGTACGTC. Its protein product is CASSPGHPYEQYV.

This chain joins TRBV6-2 or TRBV6-3 and TRBJ1-1; D is perhaps TRBD1 (6 bases). V was pared by 0 bases and J by 5 bases, with 13 bases between. The CDR3 runs to 15 residues. Looked up from germline, CDR1 is MNHEY and CDR2 is SVGEGT. The CDR3 protein is CASSYSRGPGTEAFF. In nucleotides, the CDR3 is TGTGCCAGCAGTTACTCTCGGGGGCCGGGGACTGAAGCTTTCTTT.

In regard to this clonotype: One end of the junction fails to match germline, which may point to a read error. The V gene is TRBV5-1, the J gene TRBJ1-1; D unresolved. The CDR3 totals 13 residues. The V gene's germline CDR1 is SGHRS and CDR2 YFSETQ. CDR3 sequence: CASSLEGNTEAFF. In nucleotides, the CDR3 is TGTGCCAGCAGCCTCGAGGGAAACACTGAAGCTTTCTTT.

The gene calls are TRBV30 and TRBJ2-3, with 9 bases fitting TRBD2. Unmatched junction bases numbered 5, after V lost 3 bases and J lost 1 base. The germline CDR1 and CDR2 sequences are GTSNPN and SVGIG (reference sequence). This CDR3 has 15 amino acids. CDR3 nucleotides: TGTGCCTGGAGCGCGAGCGGGGGGCGCACAGATACGCAGTATTTT. Translation: CAWSASGGRTDTQYF.

The chain is built from TRBV20-1 and TRBJ1-1; maybe TRBD1 (5 bases). The ends were cut back, 3 bases at V and 7 bases at J, with 21 bases in the middle. Per germline, CDR1 DFQATT and CDR2 SNEGSKA (reference sequence). The CDR3 is made up of 15 amino acids. The CDR3 reads CSAREGRGVRGEAFF. In DNA, the CDR3 is TGCAGTGCTAGGGAGGGGCGCGGTGTGAGGGGTGAAGCTTTCTTT.

The V and J genes are TRBV3-1 and TRBJ2-1; possible D gene TRBD2, 5 bases. Trimming shortened V by 4 bases and J by 3 bases, and 22 bases separated the two germline ends. Germline V gene sequence: CDR1 LGHDT, CDR2 YNNKEL (reference sequence). The CDR3 spans 18 residues. As DNA, the CDR3 is TGTGCCAGCAGCCCAATAGCGCCGCCCGTAAGTTTCTACAATGAGCAGTTCTTC. It is translated as CASSPIAPPVSFYNEQFF.

This chain connects TRBV30 to TRBJ1-6, with D possibly TRBD1 on 5 matching bases. Trimming cost V 0 bases and J 2 bases, with 11 bases left between them. CDR3 length: 16 amino acids. The germline V gene has CDR1 GTSNPN and CDR2 SVGIG (reference sequence). The CDR3 reads CAWSVQVTAYNSPLHF. In DNA form, the CDR3 reads TGTGCCTGGAGTGTACAGGTGACAGCCTATAATTCACCCCTCCACTTT.

The chain couples TRBV4-1 to TRBJ2-1, with 7 bases identical to TRBD1. V gave up 1 base and J gave up 8 bases; unmatched junction bases: 11. From germline, CDR1 is MGHRA and CDR2 YSYEKL. This CDR3 is built from 16 residues. In DNA, the CDR3 is TGCGCCAGCAGCCAAGGGATAGGGGGCTTGTACGATGAGCAGTTCTTC. Translated, it gives CASSQGIGGLYDEQFF.

The chain employs TRBV7-9 and TRBJ2-3; 8 bases map to TRBD1. V lost 5 bases to trimming and J lost 3 bases; unmatched junction nucleotides: 7. This CDR3 has 15 residues. CDR1 and CDR2 (germline): SEHNR, FQNEAQ (reference sequence). In nucleotides, the CDR3 is TGTGCCAGCAGCCCCAGACAGGGGCGGACAGATACGCAGTATTTT. It encodes CASSPRQGRTDTQYF.

The chain is built from TRBV5-1 and TRBJ2-7; 7 bases align to TRBD2. The CDR3 is made up of 14 amino acids. Per germline, CDR1 SGHRS and CDR2 YFSETQ. V lost 0 bases to trimming and J lost 5 bases; unmatched junction nucleotides: 5. CDR3 DNA: TGCGCCAGCAGCTTGGCGGGGAGGGGCGACGAGCAGTACTTC. The encoded protein is CASSLAGRGDEQYF.

The chain is built from TRBV27 and TRBJ1-3, with D possibly matching TRBD1 (5 bases). Germline loops: CDR1 MNHEY, CDR2 SMNVEV (reference sequence). Between the trimmed V and J ends, which lost 3 bases and 0 bases, there was a span of 15 bases. The CDR3 contains 17 residues. CDR3 region: CASSFSGQQPSGNTIYF. The CDR3 DNA sequence: TGTGCCAGCAGTTTCAGCGGACAACAGCCCTCTGGAAACACCATATATTTT.

The V call is TRBV7-2, the J call TRBJ2-6; D is possibly TRBD2 (6 bases). Trimming removed 7 bases at V and 1 base at J, with 8 bases between. CDR3 length: 14 residues. The germline gives CDR1 SGHTA, CDR2 FQGNSA. CDR3 sequence (DNA): TGTGCCAGCAAAGGGACTTCTGGGGCCAACGTCCTGACTTTC. Its translation is CASKGTSGANVLTF.

The rearrangement uses TRBV2 and TRBJ2-5; D perhaps matches TRBD2 (5 bases). V lost 1 base and J 2 bases, leaving 20 bases between the germline ends. Per the germline V gene, CDR1 is SNHLY and CDR2 is FYNNEI. The CDR3 loop spans 18 amino acids. The CDR3 sequence is CASSEGTGEVDTQETQYF. CDR3 nucleotide sequence: TGTGCCAGCAGTGAAGGGACCGGGGAAGTCGACACACAAGAGACCCAGTACTTC. Complete variable domain (other parts from reference TRBV2 and TRBJ2-5): EPEVTQTPSHQVTQMGQEVILRCVPISNHLYFYWYRQILGQKVEFLVSFYNNEISEKSEIFDDQFSVERPDGSNFTLKIRSTKLEDSAMYFCASSEGTGEVDTQETQYFGPGTRLLVL.

The chain carries TRBV3-1 and TRBJ2-5, with 7 nucleotides matching TRBD1. The germline V gene encodes CDR1 LGHDT and CDR2 YNNKEL (reference sequence). J was trimmed by 7 bases and V by 5 bases; bases with no gene match: 4. The CDR3 extends over 12 amino acids. The CDR3 DNA reads as TGTGCCAGCAGCGGGGACAGCAGGACCCAGTACTTC. Encoded protein: CASSGDSRTQYF.

This chain connects TRBV7-2 to TRBJ2-1, with 7 positions matching TRBD1. CDR1 is SGHTA, CDR2 FQGNSA, per germline. V lost 2 bases to trimming and J lost 7 bases; unmatched junction nucleotides: 8. The CDR3 totals 15 residues. This CDR3 reads CASSLYGDRENEQFF. The CDR3 nucleotides read TGTGCCAGCAGCTTATATGGCGACAGGGAGAATGAGCAGTTCTTC.

The chain is built from TRBV24-1 and TRBJ1-5, with D perhaps matching TRBD1 (6 bases). Germline assignment: CDR1 KGHDR and CDR2 SFDVKD. V dropped 4 bases and J dropped 3 bases, with 12 bases sitting between them. The CDR3 has 15 residues. The CDR3 reads CATSDPGANNQPQHF. For the CDR3, the DNA is TGTGCCACCAGTGACCCAGGGGCTAACAATCAGCCCCAGCATTTT.

The gene calls are TRBV20-1 and TRBJ2-1; D is perhaps TRBD2 (5 bases). Germline CDR1 and CDR2: DFQATT and SNEGSKA (reference sequence). With 3 bases removed from V and 3 bases from J, the gap between germline ends came to 9 bases. The CDR3 has 13 residues. The CDR3 is CSASYRGYNEQFF. CDR3 in DNA: TGCAGTGCTAGCTACCGGGGCTACAATGAGCAGTTCTTC.

This clonotype has only one observation. This chain connects TRBV6-2 or TRBV6-3 to TRBJ2-1; D is uncertain. There are 13 residues in the CDR3. With 8 bases removed from V and 0 bases from J, the gap between germline ends came to 8 bases. Germline CDR1 MNHEY, CDR2 SVGEGT. The chain's CDR3 is CASVDGSYNEQFF. CDR3 sequence (DNA): TGTGCCAGCGTCGACGGCTCCTACAATGAGCAGTTCTTC.

The chain carries TRBV20-1 and TRBJ1-1, with D possibly being TRBD1 (5 bases). This CDR3 spans 16 amino acids. With 4 bases removed from V and 0 bases from J, the gap between germline ends came to 18 bases. Per the germline V gene, CDR1 is DFQATT and CDR2 is SNEGSKA (reference sequence). CDR3 sequence: CSAILRGNSMNTEAFF. DNA for the CDR3: TGCAGTGCTATTCTACGGGGCAACTCCATGAACACTGAAGCTTTCTTT.

The chain links TRBV29-1 to TRBJ1-2; a possible D gene is TRBD1 (5 bases). Trimming left V 7 bases short and J 4 bases short, with 10 bases between. From germline, CDR1 is SQVTM and CDR2 ANQGSEA. This CDR3 comprises 11 residues. The CDR3 is CSGLTVYGYTF. For the CDR3, the DNA is TGCAGCGGATTGACAGTCTATGGCTACACCTTC.